Included here is one T cell receptor beta chain sequence, with context. TCRdb's copy holds only in-frame clones and misses some; the assay was immunoSEQ multiplex PCR. Among approximately 94,000 clones listed, about nine tenths were seen once. These data belong to a study of control samples from healthy donors and cancer patients. The trim removed 4 bases at V and 5 bases at J, leaving 8 bases unmatched. There are 15 residues in the CDR3. The germline V gene encodes CDR1 PRHDT and CDR2 FYEKMQ (reference sequence). This TCR was sampled from a woman aged 25-40 years in good health. This rearrangement joins TRBV13 to TRBJ1-1, with TRBD1 matching over 9 bases. Sequencing was performed on blood. CDR3 region: CASSYLQGARTEAFF. CDR3 nucleotides: TGTGCCAGCAGCTATTTACAGGGGGCGCGAACTGAAGCTTTCTTT.